Presented here are 28 T cell receptor beta chains from one specimen sequenced in a study of T cell repertoires in cytomegalovirus infection. TCRdb used MiXCR to reprocess the reads, holding one entry per CDR3 protein. The sample has approximately 180,000 distinct CDR3 sequences; 17% are singletons. The specimen sequenced was CD8+ T cells from PBMCs. The origin of the receptors is a human donor in good health (CMV status not recorded). Some clones in this sample may be carry-over from other donors' samples.

The chain employs TRBV7-2 and TRBJ1-5; D gene unclear. The V gene lost 5 bases and the J gene lost 3 bases, with 14 bases spanning the gap. CDR1 SGHTA and CDR2 FQGNSA come from the germline V gene. This CDR3 region has 15 residues. The CDR3 spells CASSLGRSINQPQHF. In nucleotides, the CDR3 is TGTGCCAGCAGCCTCGGACGATCAATCAATCAGCCCCAGCATTTT. The whole variable domain, remainder taken from reference TRBV7-2 and TRBJ1-5, is GAGVSQSPSNKVTEKGKDVELRCDPISGHTALYWYRQSLGQGLEFLIYFQGNSAPDKSGLPSDRFSAERTGGSVSTLTIQRTQQEDSAVYLCASSLGRSINQPQHFGDGTRLSIL.

There are a few counts of this clonotype. The chain recombines TRBV7-9 with TRBJ2-7; the D gene is possibly TRBD2 (6 bases). CDR3 length: 14 amino acids. V lost 5 bases to trimming and J lost 5 bases, with 16 bases between them. The V gene's germline CDR1 is SEHNR and CDR2 FQNEAQ (reference sequence). The CDR3 DNA follows: TGTGCCAGCAGCCCCGCAGCGGGTTTCGACGAGCAGTACTTC. Amino acids: CASSPAAGFDEQYF.

In nucleotides, the CDR3 is TGTGCCAGCAGCAACTACAGAACGAACACCGGGGAGCTGTTTTTT. Encoded protein: CASSNYRTNTGELFF. The chain carries TRBV6-6 and TRBJ2-2; D unresolved. Trimming shortened V by 6 bases and J by 0 bases, and 11 bases separated the two germline ends. The CDR3 loop spans 15 amino acids. Germline-derived CDR1 and CDR2 are MNHNY and SVGAGI (reference sequence).

A few counts support this clonotype. The V and J genes are TRBV12-3 or TRBV12-4 and TRBJ2-5; D unresolved. This CDR3 has 11 amino acids. V was shortened by 7 bases and J by 4 bases, with 7 bases between the two germline ends. This chain's CDR3 is CASKWGETQYF. The CDR3 region has the DNA TGTGCCAGCAAATGGGGAGAGACCCAGTACTTC.

This clonotype occurred a few times. CDR3 sequence: CATSRDPLGVNSNTGELFF. The CDR3 DNA follows: TGTGCCACCAGCAGAGATCCTTTAGGGGTAAACTCGAACACCGGGGAGCTGTTTTTT. The rearrangement uses TRBV15 and TRBJ2-2, with a possible D match to TRBD1 (5 bases). This CDR3 region has 19 residues. CDR1 and CDR2 (germline): LNHNV, YYDKDF (reference sequence). V was shortened by 0 bases and J by 0 bases, with 17 bases between the two germline ends.

This chain uses TRBV20-1 with TRBJ2-7; 7 positions match TRBD2. The trim removed 0 bases at V and 3 bases at J, leaving 5 bases unmatched. The CDR3 has 14 amino acids. CDR1 DFQATT and CDR2 SNEGSKA come from the germline V gene (reference sequence). The chain's CDR3 is CSARDRRGSYEQYF. CDR3 bases: TGCAGTGCTAGAGATAGGCGGGGGAGCTACGAGCAGTACTTC.

This clonotype has just a few counts. The chain carries TRBV4-1 and TRBJ2-1; D remains ambiguous. The V end lost 1 base, the J end lost 12 bases, and 19 bases lay between the germline ends. The CDR3 loop spans 15 amino acids. Per germline, CDR1 MGHRA and CDR2 YSYEKL. The CDR3 sequence: CASSQVLVLGGAQFF. CDR3 nucleotides: TGCGCCAGCAGCCAAGTGCTAGTGTTGGGTGGTGCGCAGTTCTTC.

This chain joins TRBV6-2 or TRBV6-3 and TRBJ1-1; 8 bases match TRBD1. The CDR3 has 13 residues. Per germline, CDR1 MNHEY and CDR2 SVGEGT. Losses at the gene ends were 7 bases for V and 3 bases for J; bases not matched to a gene: 4. CDR3 sequence (DNA): TGTGCCAGCATACGACAGGGGTACACTGAAGCTTTCTTT. Encoded protein: CASIRQGYTEAFF.

This chain connects TRBV12-3 or TRBV12-4 to TRBJ1-6; D is possibly TRBD1 (5 bases). This CDR3 has 16 residues. V was trimmed by 4 bases and J by 7 bases, leaving 17 bases between them. The CDR3 region is CASSSFPGLKNSPLHF. The CDR3 DNA reads TGTGCCAGCAGTTCTTTTCCGGGACTAAAAAATTCACCCCTCCACTTT.

The rearrangement links TRBV7-2 to TRBJ1-1, with D possibly being TRBD1 (5 bases). The CDR3 runs 14 residues. V lost 5 bases and J lost 8, with 18 bases in between. Germline assignment: CDR1 SGHTA and CDR2 FQGNSA. Here the CDR3 reads CASSPSGHPREAFF. CDR3 nucleotide sequence: TGTGCCAGCAGCCCATCAGGACACCCGAGGGAAGCTTTCTTT. Using reference TRBV7-2 and TRBJ1-1 for the parts outside the CDR3, the full variable domain is GAGVSQSPSNKVTEKGKDVELRCDPISGHTALYWYRQSLGQGLEFLIYFQGNSAPDKSGLPSDRFSAERTGGSVSTLTIQRTQQEDSAVYLCASSPSGHPREAFFGQGTRLTVV.

The chain employs TRBV6-5 and TRBJ1-1; D perhaps matches TRBD1 (6 bases). Germline lookup yields CDR1 MNHEY and CDR2 SVGAGI. The length of the CDR3 is 14 residues. V dropped 1 base and J dropped 1 base, with 7 bases sitting between them. The CDR3 protein is CASSYYRANTEAFF. CDR3 in DNA: TGTGCCAGCAGTTACTACAGGGCGAACACTGAAGCTTTCTTT.

The chain recombines TRBV11-2 with TRBJ1-2, with D perhaps matching TRBD1 (5 bases). Germline V CDR1 and CDR2: SGHAT, FQNNGV. V was shortened by 2 bases and J by 4 bases, with 23 bases between the two germline ends. This CDR3 has 18 amino acids. The CDR3: CASSLRTGSGGDVYGYTF. CDR3 DNA sequence: TGTGCCAGCAGCTTACGGACTGGCTCCGGGGGAGATGTCTATGGCTACACCTTC.

This clonotype was seen a handful of times. An end of the junction does not agree with germline; a read error may underlie this. The chain has TRBV14 and TRBJ1-2, with no clear D. CDR3 length: 15 residues. CDR1 and CDR2 (germline): SGHDN, FVKESK. CDR3 loop: CVSSQEFFEGRGYTF. CDR3 DNA: TGTGTCAGCAGCCAAGAGTTCTTCGAAGGACGTGGCTACACCTTC.

V and J are TRBV6-2 or TRBV6-3 and TRBJ1-1; no reliable D call. Germline CDR1 MNHEY, CDR2 SVGEGT. V lost 2 bases and J lost 4, with 11 bases in between. This CDR3 region has 14 residues. CDR3 coding DNA: TGTGCCAGCAGTTACGTGTCCCCGGTCACTGAAGCTTTCTTT. Amino acids: CASSYVSPVTEAFF.

V gene TRBV7-9 combines with J gene TRBJ2-1; 9 bases agree with TRBD2. The CDR3 has 18 amino acids. J was trimmed by 7 bases and V by 2 bases; bases with no gene match: 15. In germline, CDR1 is SEHNR, CDR2 FQNEAQ (reference sequence). In DNA, the CDR3 is TGTGCCAGCAGCTTAAGCGATCTAGCGGGGACCCTTGGGAATGAGCAGTTCTTC. It codes for CASSLSDLAGTLGNEQFF.

This clonotype was seen ten or more times. V usage is TRBV9 and J usage is TRBJ2-1; 7 bases are a match to TRBD2. The CDR3 sequence is 14 residues long. V shed 2 bases and J 2 bases; nucleotides not matched to a gene: 1. CDR1 SGDLS and CDR2 YYNGEE come from the germline V gene. The CDR3 coding sequence is TGTGCCAGCAGCGTTGCGGGGGCCTACAATGAGCAGTTCTTC. It codes for CASSVAGAYNEQFF.

In this sample, this clonotype turned up a few times. In nucleotides, the CDR3 is TGTGCCAGCAGCTTGGGGTCCCGGACGGGCTATGGCTACACCTTC. It specifies CASSLGSRTGYGYTF. V is TRBV7-9 and J is TRBJ1-2, with D unclear. The germline V gene encodes CDR1 SEHNR and CDR2 FQNEAQ (reference sequence). V was clipped by 3 bases and J by 4 bases, with 15 bases between them. This CDR3 has 15 amino acids.

This clonotype was counted only a few times. The chain recombines TRBV7-9 with TRBJ2-1, with 8 bases aligning to TRBD1. The CDR3 is 16 residues long. Trimming at V came to 2 bases and at J to 4 bases, leaving 7 bases not matched to a gene. CDR1 SEHNR and CDR2 FQNEAQ come from the germline V gene (reference sequence). The CDR3 coding sequence is TGTGCCAGCAGCTTACCCCAGGGGGCTAAGTACAATGAGCAGTTCTTC. Amino acid sequence: CASSLPQGAKYNEQFF. The whole variable domain, filled in from reference TRBV7-9 and TRBJ2-1, reads DTGVSQNPRHKITKRGQNVTFRCDPISEHNRLYWYRQTLGQGPEFLTYFQNEAQLEKSRLLSDRFSAERPKGSFSTLEIQRTEQGDSAMYLCASSLPQGAKYNEQFFGPGTRLTVL.

This clonotype was seen more than once but under ten times. V is TRBV10-3 and J is TRBJ1-5, with 7 bases fitting TRBD1. Germline CDR1 reads ENHRY; CDR2 reads SYGVKD. The CDR3 is 13 residues long. Unmatched junction bases numbered 9, after V lost 10 bases and J lost 6 bases. CDR3 protein: CANRGGAGQPQHF. DNA for the CDR3: TGTGCCAACAGAGGGGGCGCGGGTCAGCCCCAGCATTTT.

This chain connects TRBV7-8 to TRBJ2-7; D is tentatively TRBD1 or TRBD2 (5 bases each). This CDR3 is built from 15 residues. The V gene lost 3 bases and the J gene lost 4 bases, with 16 bases spanning the gap. CDR1 SGHVS and CDR2 FQNEAQ come from the germline V gene. CDR3 nucleotides: TGTGCCAGCAGCTTTGAGGGACCCCGAGGATACGAGCAGTACTTC. As protein: CASSFEGPRGYEQYF.

Only a few counts were recorded for this clonotype. The chain couples TRBV28 to TRBJ2-7; possible D gene TRBD1, 5 bases. Germline assignment: CDR1 MDHEN and CDR2 SYDVKM. Trimming pared 10 bases from V and 4 bases from J, leaving 17 bases between. This CDR3 is 13 amino acids long. The DNA of the CDR3 is TGTGCCACCTCAGGGCGAGATTCTTACGAGCAGTACTTC. The encoded protein is CATSGRDSYEQYF.

The chain carries TRBV7-9 and TRBJ1-1; TRBD1 is a possible D gene (5 bases). CDR1 and CDR2 from the germline V gene are SEHNR and FQNEAQ (reference sequence). Trimming took off 7 bases at V and 6 bases at J, with 15 bases between the two ends. This CDR3 spans 13 amino acids. CDR3 loop: CASTHRQFPEAFF. The CDR3 DNA is TGTGCCAGCACCCACCGACAGTTTCCTGAAGCTTTCTTT.

The CDR3 region has the DNA TGTGCCAGCAGTTTTCAGGGGGGTGGCAATCAGCCCCAGCATTTT. Translation: CASSFQGGGNQPQHF. J is TRBJ1-5 and V is TRBV28; 7 bases line up with TRBD1. Losses at the gene ends were 3 bases for V and 2 bases for J; bases not matched to a gene: 4. The CDR3 contains 15 residues. Germline CDR1 is MDHEN and CDR2 is SYDVKM.

This clonotype has more than one count but fewer than ten. The CDR3 protein is CASSFGQGKGSYNEQFF. The CDR3 nucleotides are TGTGCCAGCAGTTTCGGACAGGGTAAAGGGTCCTACAATGAGCAGTTCTTC. The chain carries TRBV12-3 or TRBV12-4 and TRBJ2-1, with 8 bases lining up with TRBD1. V gave up 3 bases and J gave up 1 base; unmatched junction bases: 8. This CDR3 region has 17 residues.

The chain joins TRBV6-2 or TRBV6-3 to TRBJ2-1, with 14 bases identical to TRBD2. Trimming removed 11 bases from V and 6 bases from J; junction bases left unmatched: 6. The length of the CDR3 is 14 residues. Looked up from germline, CDR1 is MNHEY and CDR2 is SVGEGT. The CDR3 region is CAARLAGGVNEQFF. CDR3 DNA: TGTGCCGCCCGACTAGCGGGGGGGGTCAATGAGCAGTTCTTC.

The chain links TRBV6-2 or TRBV6-3 to TRBJ1-5; D gene unclear. The V end lost 6 bases, the J end lost 2 bases, and 14 bases lay between the germline ends. This CDR3 has 15 residues. CDR1 MNHEY and CDR2 SVGEGT come from the germline V gene. CDR3 in DNA: TGTGCCAGCAGCTCTAGTGGTTTGGGCAATCAGCCCCAGCATTTT. Its translation is CASSSSGLGNQPQHF.

There are a few counts of this clonotype. The chain carries TRBV20-1 and TRBJ1-5; possibly TRBD1 for D (6 bases). This CDR3 contains 15 residues. Germline V gives CDR1 DFQATT, CDR2 SNEGSKA (reference sequence). The V and J ends lost 6 bases and 7 bases respectively, with 22 bases between them. The CDR3 coding sequence is TGCAGTGCGCAGAATTCCCGGGGGCTCGGGCAGCCCCAGCATTTT. It encodes CSAQNSRGLGQPQHF.

CDR3 sequence reads: CASSYTQGANEQYF. DNA of the CDR3: TGTGCCAGCAGTTACACCCAGGGGGCCAACGAGCAGTACTTC. The chain has TRBV6-2 or TRBV6-3 and TRBJ2-7; TRBD1 aligns across 8 bases. J lost 5 bases, V lost 2 bases, and 5 bases had no gene match. The CDR3 loop spans 14 amino acids. The germline V gene has CDR1 MNHEY and CDR2 SVGEGT.